At least ten counts were recorded for the clone carrying this T cell receptor (beta chain). Its antigen is undetermined. The CDR3 loop spans 15 amino acids. Germline V CDR1 and CDR2: SGHTA, FQGNSA. With 5 bases removed from V and 5 bases from J, the gap between germline ends came to 16 bases. This entry belongs to a study of T cell repertoires in cytomegalovirus infection. About the research overall: The authors used CMV epitopes that were HLA-C-restricted (recently identified) and HLA-B-restricted (well studied).

General study findings and limits: Summed frequency of public TCR beta families distinguished CMV carriers with the relevant HLA.

TCRdb called the reads again in MiXCR, with one record for every CDR3 protein. In the table there are about 310,000 distinct CDR3 sequences, 20% to 30% of which are singletons. The source material was cultured PBMCs, sampled from culture after CMV antigen stimulation. The TCR was taken from a human donor in good health (CMV status not recorded). Some clones in this sample may be carry-over from other donors' samples. The chain recombines TRBV7-2 with TRBJ2-1, with D unclear. DNA of the CDR3: TGTGCCAGCAGCCAAACAGCAGTTAAAAACAATGAGCAGTTCTTC. The encoded protein is CASSQTAVKNNEQFF.